Given below is one T cell receptor beta chain in context. How the authors handled the data: Estimated nucleated cell counts came from reference gene primer amplification. Some clones are missing from TCRdb's copy, which holds only in-frame ones; the method was immunoSEQ multiplex PCR. The DNA was the basis for D and trimming; V, J and clone size are from that table. This table holds tens of thousands of clones, roughly four fifths found once. The sample comes from a study of blood T cell repertoires in COVID-19. Study in general: The origin of the acute and convalescent COVID-19 samples was the United States, Italy and Spain. Sample material is recorded as cDNA or gDNA derived from T cells, B-cell-depleted T cells, or PBMCs.

Unmatched junction bases numbered 3, after V lost 4 bases and J lost 0 bases. Germline V gene sequence: CDR1 MDHEN, CDR2 SYDVKM. The CDR3 spans 14 residues. The receptor was derived from a human donor in a cohort sampled during active COVID-19. The chain links TRBV28 to TRBJ2-7, with TRBD1 matching 7 bases. Sequenced: peripheral blood. Here the CDR3 reads CASSSGQSSYEQYF. As DNA, the CDR3 is TGTGCCAGCAGTTCGGGACAGTCCTCCTACGAGCAGTACTTC.